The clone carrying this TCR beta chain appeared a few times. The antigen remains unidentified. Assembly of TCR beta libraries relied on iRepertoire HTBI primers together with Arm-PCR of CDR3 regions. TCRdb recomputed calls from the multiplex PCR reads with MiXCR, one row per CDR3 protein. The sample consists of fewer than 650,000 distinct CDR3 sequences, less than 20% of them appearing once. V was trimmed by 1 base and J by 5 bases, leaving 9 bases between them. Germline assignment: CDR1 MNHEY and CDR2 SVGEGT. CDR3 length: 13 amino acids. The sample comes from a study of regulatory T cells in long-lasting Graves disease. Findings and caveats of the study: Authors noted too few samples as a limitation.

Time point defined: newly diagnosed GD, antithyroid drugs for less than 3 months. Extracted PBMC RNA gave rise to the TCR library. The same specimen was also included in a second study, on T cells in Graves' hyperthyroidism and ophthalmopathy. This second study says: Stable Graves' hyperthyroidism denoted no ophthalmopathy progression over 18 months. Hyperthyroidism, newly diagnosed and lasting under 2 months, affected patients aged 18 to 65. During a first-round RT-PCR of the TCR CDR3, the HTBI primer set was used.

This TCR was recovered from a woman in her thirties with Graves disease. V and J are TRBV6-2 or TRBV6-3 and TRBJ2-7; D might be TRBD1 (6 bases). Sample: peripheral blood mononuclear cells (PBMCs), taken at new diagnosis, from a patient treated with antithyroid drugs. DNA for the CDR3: TGTGCCAGCAGTTACTGGGGACATAACGAGCAGTACTTC. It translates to CASSYWGHNEQYF.